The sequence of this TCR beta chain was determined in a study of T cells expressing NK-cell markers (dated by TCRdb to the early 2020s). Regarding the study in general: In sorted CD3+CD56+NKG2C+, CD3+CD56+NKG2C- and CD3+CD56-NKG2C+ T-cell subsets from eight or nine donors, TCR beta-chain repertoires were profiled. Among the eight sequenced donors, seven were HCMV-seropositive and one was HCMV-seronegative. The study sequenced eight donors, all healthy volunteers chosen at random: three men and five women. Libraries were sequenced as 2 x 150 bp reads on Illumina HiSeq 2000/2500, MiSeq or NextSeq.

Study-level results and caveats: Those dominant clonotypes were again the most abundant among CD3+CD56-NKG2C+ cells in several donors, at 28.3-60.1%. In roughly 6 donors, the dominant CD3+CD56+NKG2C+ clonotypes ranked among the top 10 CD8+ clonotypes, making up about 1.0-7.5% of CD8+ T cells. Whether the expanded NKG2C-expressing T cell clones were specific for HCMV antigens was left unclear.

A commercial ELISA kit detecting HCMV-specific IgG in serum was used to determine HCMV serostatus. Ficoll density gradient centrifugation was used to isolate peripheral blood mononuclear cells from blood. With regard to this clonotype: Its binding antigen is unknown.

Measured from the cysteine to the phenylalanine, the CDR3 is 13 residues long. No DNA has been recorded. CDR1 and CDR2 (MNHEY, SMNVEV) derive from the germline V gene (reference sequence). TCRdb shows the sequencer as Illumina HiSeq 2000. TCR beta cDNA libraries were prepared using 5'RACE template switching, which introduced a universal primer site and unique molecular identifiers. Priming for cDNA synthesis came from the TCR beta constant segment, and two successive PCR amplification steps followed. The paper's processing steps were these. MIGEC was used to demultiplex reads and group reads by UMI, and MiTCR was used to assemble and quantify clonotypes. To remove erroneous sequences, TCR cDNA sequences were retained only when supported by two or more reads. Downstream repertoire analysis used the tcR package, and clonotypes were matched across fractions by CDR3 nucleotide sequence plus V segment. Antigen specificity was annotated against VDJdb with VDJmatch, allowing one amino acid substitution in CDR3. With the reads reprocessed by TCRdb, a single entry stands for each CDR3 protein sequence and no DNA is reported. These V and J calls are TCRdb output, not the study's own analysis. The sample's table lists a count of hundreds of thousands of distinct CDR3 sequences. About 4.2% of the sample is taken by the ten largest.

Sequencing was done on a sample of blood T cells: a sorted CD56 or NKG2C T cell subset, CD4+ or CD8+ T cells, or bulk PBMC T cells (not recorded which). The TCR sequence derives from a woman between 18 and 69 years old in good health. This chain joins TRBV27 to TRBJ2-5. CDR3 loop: CASSLQYQETQYF.